This TCR beta chain emerged from a study of cytomegalovirus exposure and HLA in healthy donors. Whole-study context: Caucasian-associated ancestry cluster membership applied to over 80% of approximately 420 genotyped donors. Notes on the study in general: A later analysis, which compared TCR beta chains of equal frequency, found the HLA-associated ones more clonally expanded.

This clone was detected a few times. Its antigen is unknown. The CDR3 extends over 15 amino acids. Germline trimming cut 5 bases from V and 2 bases from J; bases unmatched to any gene: 5. The germline gives CDR1 MNHEY, CDR2 SVGAGI. The PCR had 60 Vbeta and 13 Jbeta primers. Authors' methods: Roughly 73 million unique TCR beta chains, roughly 11 million of them shared, were counted by a later analysis. The data were produced by immunoSEQ multiplex PCR, yet TCRdb's version contains in-frame clones alone and is incomplete. Clone size and the V and J calls come from that table; the DNA yielded D and trimming. The repertoire has 100,000 to 150,000 clones, around four fifths of them found once; the top ten carry almost 6%.

The chain is built from TRBV6-5 and TRBJ2-3; 9 bases are a match to TRBD2. The clonotype comes from a middle-aged woman in good health and CMV-seropositive. The sequenced sample was PBMCs. As DNA, the CDR3 is TGTGCCAGCAGTAGCACTAGCGGGCCCACAGATACGCAGTATTTT. Translation: CASSSTSGPTDTQYF.